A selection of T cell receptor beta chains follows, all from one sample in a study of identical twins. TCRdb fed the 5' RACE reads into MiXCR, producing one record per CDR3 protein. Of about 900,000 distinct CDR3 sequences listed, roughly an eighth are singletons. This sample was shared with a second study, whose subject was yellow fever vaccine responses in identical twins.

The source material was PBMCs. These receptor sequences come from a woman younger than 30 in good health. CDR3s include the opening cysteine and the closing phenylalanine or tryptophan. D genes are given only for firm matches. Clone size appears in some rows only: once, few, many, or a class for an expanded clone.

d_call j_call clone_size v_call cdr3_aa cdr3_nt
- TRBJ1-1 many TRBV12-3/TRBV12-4 CASRRYRVNTEAFF TGTGCCAGCAGACGTTACAGGGTGAACACTGAAGCTTTCTTT
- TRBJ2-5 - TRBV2 CASSERTAGETQYF TGTGCCAGCAGTGAGAGGACAGCGGGAGAGACCCAGTACTTC
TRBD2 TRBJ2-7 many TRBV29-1 CSVGTSGTYEQYF TGCAGCGTCGGGACTAGCGGGACCTACGAGCAGTACTTC
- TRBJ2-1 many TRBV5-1 CASSQAPTGSRTYNEQFF TGCGCCAGCAGCCAGGCCCCCACTGGGTCCCGTACTTACAATGAGCAGTTCTTC
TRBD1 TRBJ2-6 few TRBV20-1 CSASTGAASSGANVLTF TGCAGTGCTAGCACAGGGGCCGCGAGCTCTGGGGCCAACGTCCTGACTTTC
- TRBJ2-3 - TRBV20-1 CSAGLLTDTQYF TGCAGTGCTGGACTACTAACAGATACGCAGTATTTT
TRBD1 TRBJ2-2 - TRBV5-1 CASSVGTGPTGELFF TGCGCCAGCAGTGTCGGGACAGGTCCCACCGGGGAGCTGTTTTTT
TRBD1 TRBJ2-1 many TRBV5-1 CASTLQRDRGDLGQFF TGCGCCAGCACCCTTCAACGGGACAGAGGGGATCTGGGGCAGTTCTTC
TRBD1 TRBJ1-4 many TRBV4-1 CASSQGLYGTGNEKLFF TGCGCCAGCAGCCAAGGTCTCTACGGGACAGGAAATGAAAAACTGTTTTTT
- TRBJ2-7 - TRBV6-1 CVTREPAFGYF TGTGTCACCCGGGAGCCTGCCTTCGGGTACTTC
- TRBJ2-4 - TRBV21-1 CASSNDYSTPKNIQYF TGTGCCAGCAGCAACGATTATTCGACACCCAAAAACATTCAGTACTTC
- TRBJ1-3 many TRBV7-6 CASSLNFGGSGNTIYF TGTGCCAGCAGCTTGAATTTTGGGGGTTCTGGAAACACCATATATTTT
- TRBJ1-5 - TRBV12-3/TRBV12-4 CASSFRLVGNQPQHF TGTGCCAGCAGTTTTAGGCTGGTTGGCAATCAGCCCCAGCATTTT
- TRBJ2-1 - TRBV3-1 CASSQAGQAQFF TGTGCCAGCAGCCAAGCGGGCCAAGCGCAGTTCTTC
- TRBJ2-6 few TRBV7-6 CASSLAYGANVLTF TGTGCCAGCAGCTTAGCTTATGGGGCCAACGTCCTGACTTTC
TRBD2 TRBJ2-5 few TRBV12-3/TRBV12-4 CASRGLAEKAQYF TGTGCCAGCAGGGGACTAGCGGAGAAGGCCCAGTACTTC
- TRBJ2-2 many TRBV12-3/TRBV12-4 CASTHPGRRTANTGELFF TGTGCCAGCACTCACCCCGGTAGGCGGACTGCGAACACCGGGGAGCTGTTTTTT
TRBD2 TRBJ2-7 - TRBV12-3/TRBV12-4 CASSLEASGRALLSYEQYF TGTGCCAGCAGTTTGGAGGCTAGCGGGAGGGCCCTCTTGTCCTACGAGCAGTACTTC
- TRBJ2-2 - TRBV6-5 CASSYRTRGGELFF TGTGCCAGCAGTTACCGGACACGTGGCGGGGAGCTGTTTTTT
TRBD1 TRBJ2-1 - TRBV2 CASSIGQGGRYNEQFF TGTGCCAGCAGCATCGGACAGGGCGGGCGGTACAATGAGCAGTTCTTC
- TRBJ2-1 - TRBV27 CASSFRSEGTRPRHNEQFF TGTGCCAGCAGTTTCCGGTCGGAGGGTACTCGCCCTCGACACAATGAGCAGTTCTTC
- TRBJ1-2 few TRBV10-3 CAISEKAQRLDANYGYTF TGTGCCATCAGTGAGAAAGCCCAACGACTGGATGCTAACTATGGCTACACCTTC
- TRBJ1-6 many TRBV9 CASSVGPDLNSPLHF TGTGCCAGCAGCGTAGGACCAGACCTTAATTCACCCCTCCACTTT
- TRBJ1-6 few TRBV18 CASSPPRTTPNSPLHF TGTGCCAGCTCACCACCCAGGACGACGCCTAATTCACCCCTCCACTTT
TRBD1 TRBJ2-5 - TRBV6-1 CASSPQGAYQETQYF TGTGCCAGCTCCCCACAGGGGGCTTACCAAGAGACCCAGTACTTC
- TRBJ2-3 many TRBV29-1 CSAGLGSTDTQYF TGCAGCGCCGGTCTGGGTAGCACAGATACGCAGTATTTT
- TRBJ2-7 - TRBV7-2 CASSRTRSSASYEQYF TGTGCCAGCAGCCGTACTCGGTCTAGCGCCTCCTACGAGCAGTACTTC
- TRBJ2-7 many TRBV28 CASSRVNYEQYF TGTGCCAGCAGTCGGGTCAACTACGAGCAGTACTTC
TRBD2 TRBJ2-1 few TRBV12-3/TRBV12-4 CASSQSTSGPSYNEQFF TGTGCCAGCAGTCAATCGACTAGCGGCCCTTCCTACAATGAGCAGTTCTTC
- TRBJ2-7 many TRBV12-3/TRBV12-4 CASSLSGFRGEQYF TGTGCCAGCAGTTTATCCGGATTTCGGGGAGAGCAGTACTTC
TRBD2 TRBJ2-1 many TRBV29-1 CSVEGPGGNEQFF TGCAGCGTTGAAGGTCCGGGAGGCAATGAGCAGTTCTTC
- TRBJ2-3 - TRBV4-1 CASSQDRARGRERGTDTQYF TGCGCCAGCAGCCAAGATAGAGCGAGAGGGCGGGAGAGGGGGACAGATACGCAGTATTTT
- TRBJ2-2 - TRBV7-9 CASSPPNRESAELFF TGTGCCAGCAGCCCCCCAAATCGAGAGTCGGCGGAGCTGTTTTTT
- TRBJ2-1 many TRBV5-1 CASSLAPGGSYNEQFF TGTGCCAGCAGCTTAGCCCCAGGCGGCTCCTACAATGAGCAGTTCTTC
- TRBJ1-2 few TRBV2 CARTRVGWGYTF TGTGCCAGGACTAGAGTGGGTTGGGGCTACACCTTC
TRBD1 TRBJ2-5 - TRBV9 CASGHGTAQETQYF TGTGCCAGCGGCCATGGGACAGCTCAAGAGACCCAGTACTTC
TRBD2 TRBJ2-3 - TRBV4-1 CASSQDSGGGPTDTQYF TGCGCCAGCAGCCAAGATTCGGGGGGAGGACCCACAGATACGCAGTATTTT
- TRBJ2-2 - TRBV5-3 CARSLCGRRNTGELFF TGTGCCAGAAGCTTGTGTGGCAGGAGGAACACCGGGGAGCTGTTTTTT
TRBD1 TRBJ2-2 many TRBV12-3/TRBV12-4 CASSFARQGAIGELFF TGTGCCAGCAGTTTCGCGAGACAGGGGGCGATCGGGGAGCTGTTTTTT
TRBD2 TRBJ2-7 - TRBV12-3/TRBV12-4 CASSLAGAPLGYEQYF TGTGCCAGCAGCCTAGCGGGAGCACCCCTCGGCTACGAGCAGTACTTC
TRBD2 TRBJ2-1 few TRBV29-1 CSVAGTSGSTFF TGCAGCGTAGCCGGGACTAGCGGGAGTACGTTCTTC
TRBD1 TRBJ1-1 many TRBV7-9 CASSFPGTGGPGTEAFF TGTGCCAGCAGCTTTCCCGGGACAGGGGGCCCGGGCACTGAAGCTTTCTTT
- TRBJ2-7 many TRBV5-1 CASSLDGLTYEQYF TGCGCCAGCAGCTTGGACGGGCTCACCTACGAGCAGTACTTC
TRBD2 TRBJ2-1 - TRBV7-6 CASSARLAGEIHNEQFF TGTGCCAGCAGCGCACGACTAGCGGGGGAAATTCACAATGAGCAGTTCTTC
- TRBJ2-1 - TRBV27 CASSLGAAYNYNEQFF TGTGCCAGCAGCTTAGGGGCGGCCTACAACTACAATGAGCAGTTCTTC
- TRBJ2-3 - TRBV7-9 CASTLLRASLGTDTQYF TGTGCCAGCACCCTCCTGCGGGCTAGCCTTGGTACAGATACGCAGTATTTT
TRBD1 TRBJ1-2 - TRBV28 CASSLGQGALGYGYTF TGTGCCAGCAGTTTGGGGCAGGGGGCTTTGGGCTATGGCTACACCTTC
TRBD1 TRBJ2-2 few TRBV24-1 CATSTEDRGRYGELFF TGTGCCACCTCAACGGAAGACAGGGGACGGTACGGGGAGCTGTTTTTT
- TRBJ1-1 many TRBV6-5 CASSYSGYTEAFF TGTGCCAGCAGTTACTCGGGGTACACTGAAGCTTTCTTT
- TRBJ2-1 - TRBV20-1 CSARGDRLYNEQFF TGCAGTGCTAGAGGGGATCGCCTCTACAATGAGCAGTTCTTC
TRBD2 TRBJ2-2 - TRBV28 CASRNPYSGGANTGELFF TGTGCCAGCAGAAATCCTTATAGCGGGGGCGCGAACACCGGGGAGCTGTTTTTT
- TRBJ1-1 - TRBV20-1 CSALSGDTEAFF TGCAGTGCCCTCTCGGGGGACACTGAAGCTTTCTTT